Below are 23 T cell receptor beta chains sequenced from a single sample in a study of T cells after yellow fever vaccination. TCRdb fed the 5' RACE reads into MiXCR, producing one record per CDR3 protein. Here the sample spans 400,000 to 650,000 distinct CDR3 sequences, 20% to 25% being singletons. The source material was PBMCs, sampled approximately 20 days after the first yellow fever vaccination. All receptors derive from a man younger than 30 who received the YFV17D yellow fever vaccine.

The CDR3 sequence: CSAPGASGGTDTQYF. The CDR3 nucleotides read TGCAGTGCTCCTGGGGCTAGCGGGGGCACAGATACGCAGTATTTT. The rearrangement joins TRBV20-1 to TRBJ2-3; 9 positions match TRBD2. Germline values: CDR1 DFQATT, CDR2 SNEGSKA (reference sequence). This CDR3 has 15 residues. The V segment lost 5 bases and the J segment 1 base; nucleotides outside the gene matches: 7.

The rearrangement uses TRBV10-3 and TRBJ2-2; D gene ambiguous. Trimming stripped 3 bases from V and 5 bases from J, with 13 bases between. Per germline, CDR1 ENHRY and CDR2 SYGVKD. CDR3 length equals 15 residues. The CDR3 DNA sequence: TGTGCCATCAGTGATAGGACGGTACCAACCGGGGAGCTGTTTTTT. Protein product: CAISDRTVPTGELFF.

This clonotype has a handful of counts. The V call is TRBV7-9, the J call TRBJ1-2; D is uncertain. This CDR3 spans 12 amino acids. Trimming removed 6 bases at V and 4 bases at J, with 9 bases between. Germline CDR1 reads SEHNR; CDR2 reads FQNEAQ (reference sequence). The CDR3 nucleotides are TGTGCCAGCAGACAAGACTTCTATGGCTACACCTTC. Amino acid sequence: CASRQDFYGYTF.

This sequence joins TRBV20-1 and TRBJ1-2, with D hard to call. CDR1 is DFQATT and CDR2 is SNEGSKA in the germline V gene (reference sequence). The CDR3 runs 13 residues. Trimming left V 0 bases short and J 6 bases short, with 11 bases between. The CDR3 protein is CSARDPAVDGYTF. CDR3 nucleotide sequence: TGCAGTGCTAGAGATCCGGCAGTCGATGGCTACACCTTC.

This clonotype showed up just once. The CDR3 loop reads CASSPYTGGDQPQHF. The CDR3 DNA follows: TGTGCCAGCTCACCCTACACGGGGGGGGATCAGCCCCAGCATTTT. The genes are TRBV18 and TRBJ1-5, with D possibly being TRBD1 (5 bases). V dropped 3 bases and J dropped 5 bases, with 14 bases sitting between them. Germline loops: CDR1 KGHSH, CDR2 LQKENI. CDR3 length: 15 amino acids.

This clonotype was seen many times. This chain joins TRBV10-3 and TRBJ2-1; tentative D call: TRBD2 (6 bases). Trimming stripped 0 bases from V and 6 bases from J, with 18 bases between. CDR3 length: 17 residues. In germline, CDR1 is ENHRY, CDR2 SYGVKD. The CDR3 here is CAISESKSGEGANEQFF. In nucleotides, the CDR3 is TGTGCCATCAGTGAGTCGAAATCGGGGGAAGGGGCCAATGAGCAGTTCTTC.

There are a few counts of this clonotype. V usage is TRBV5-8 and J usage is TRBJ1-2, with no clear D. Germline V gene lookup returns CDR1 SGHTS and CDR2 YDEGEE. V was trimmed by 4 bases and J by 1 base, leaving 8 bases between them. The CDR3 is made up of 13 amino acids. The CDR3 loop reads CASSREYNYGYTF. The CDR3 coding sequence is TGTGCCAGCAGCCGGGAGTATAACTATGGCTACACCTTC. Full variable domain (outside the CDR3, taken from reference TRBV5-8 and TRBJ1-2): EAGVTQSPTHLIKTRGQQATLRCSPISGHTSVYWYQQALGLGLQFLLWYDEGEERNRGNFPPRFSGRQFPNYSSELNVNALELEDSALYLCASSREYNYGYTFGSGTRLTVV.

The chain employs TRBV4-3 and TRBJ2-7; possible D gene TRBD1, 5 bases. Germline lookup yields CDR1 LGHNA and CDR2 YSLEER. Trimming stripped 1 base from V and 0 bases from J, with 7 bases between. CDR3 length: 14 residues. The CDR3 bases are TGCGCCAGCAGCCAAGGACAGTTCTCCTACGAGCAGTACTTC. This translates into CASSQGQFSYEQYF.

The chain carries TRBV20-1 and TRBJ1-1; 8 nucleotides match TRBD1. This CDR3 has 13 residues. Per the germline V gene, CDR1 is DFQATT and CDR2 is SNEGSKA (reference sequence). J was trimmed by 6 bases and V by 2 bases; bases with no gene match: 5. The CDR3, as DNA: TGCAGTGCTAGACGCCCAGGGGGCTCTGAAGCTTTCTTT. Its protein is CSARRPGGSEAFF.

This chain links TRBV7-9 with TRBJ2-3; D is possibly TRBD1 or TRBD2 (5 bases each). The CDR3 runs to 13 residues. V was pared by 10 bases and J by 5 bases, with 16 bases between. Looked up from germline, CDR1 is SEHNR and CDR2 is FQNEAQ (reference sequence). CDR3 in DNA: TGTGCCACAAAGACCGGGGCGATAGATACGCAGTATTTT. Its translation is CATKTGAIDTQYF.

This clonotype has a count of ten or more. For the CDR3, the DNA is TGCAGCTCTCGGAGGAGAGAGACCCAGTACTTC. It is translated as CSSRRRETQYF. This chain connects TRBV29-1 to TRBJ2-5, with D possibly TRBD2 on 5 matching bases. Germline CDR1 reads SQVTM; CDR2 reads ANQGSEA. This CDR3 has 11 residues. Trimming shortened V by 8 bases and J by 4 bases, and 11 bases separated the two germline ends.

The chain is built from TRBV10-3 and TRBJ2-3, with D maybe TRBD2 (7 bases). Germline loops: CDR1 ENHRY, CDR2 SYGVKD. The CDR3 totals 14 residues. With 7 bases removed from V and 4 bases from J, the gap between germline ends came to 15 bases. CDR3 region: CAIMAGAPSDTQYF. The CDR3 bases are TGTGCCATCATGGCGGGGGCCCCTTCAGATACGCAGTATTTT.

This clonotype appeared a few times. The V call is TRBV12-3 or TRBV12-4, the J call TRBJ1-2, with D possibly matching TRBD1 (5 bases). Deletions cut 6 bases from V and 7 bases from J, with 15 bases between. This CDR3 spans 13 amino acids. Here the CDR3 reads CASSNRGQGGYTF. CDR3 bases: TGTGCCAGCAGCAACCGCGGTCAGGGTGGCTACACCTTC.

V is TRBV6-1 and J is TRBJ2-7; 9 bases map to TRBD1. V dropped 0 bases and J dropped 6; count of bases not matched to a gene: 9. The CDR3 spans 16 residues. Germline V lookup: CDR1 MNHNS, CDR2 SASEGT. The DNA for the CDR3 is TGTGCCAGCAGTGAAGCTCGCGGGACAGGGCGACTCGAGCAGTACGTC. Translating it yields CASSEARGTGRLEQYV.

The genes are TRBV12-3 or TRBV12-4 and TRBJ2-3; no clear D gene. CDR3 length: 13 residues. Between the trimmed V and J ends, which lost 7 bases and 5 bases, there was a span of 13 bases. CDR3 region: CASTLVGLDTQYF. The CDR3 DNA reads TGTGCCAGCACCTTGGTAGGGTTAGATACGCAGTATTTT.

This clonotype was picked up a small number of times. The CDR3 bases are TGTGCCAGCAGTTCCCCGGGGGTCAACAATCAGCCCCAGCATTTT. It encodes CASSSPGVNNQPQHF. This chain links TRBV12-3 or TRBV12-4 with TRBJ1-5; D may be TRBD1 (5 bases). The CDR3 runs to 15 residues. V dropped 4 bases and J dropped 3 bases, with 13 bases sitting between them.

The chain links TRBV25-1 to TRBJ1-1; D might be TRBD1 (5 bases). Between the trimmed V and J ends, which lost 1 base and 2 bases, there was a span of 17 bases. The CDR3 covers 17 residues. CDR1 MGHDK and CDR2 SYGVNS come from the germline V gene. This chain's CDR3 is CASSEWSRQKNNTEAFF. DNA of the CDR3: TGTGCCAGCAGTGAATGGTCAAGACAGAAAAACAACACTGAAGCTTTCTTT.

This clonotype was found a few times. The V call is TRBV30, the J call TRBJ2-3; no clear D gene. Trimming cost V 1 base and J 4 bases, with 9 bases left between them. Per the germline V gene, CDR1 is GTSNPN and CDR2 is SVGIG (reference sequence). This CDR3 is 13 amino acids long. CDR3 residues: CAWSEIGSDTQYF. For the CDR3, the DNA is TGTGCCTGGAGTGAGATCGGGTCAGATACGCAGTATTTT.

The chain combines TRBV7-8 with TRBJ1-4; D ambiguous. This CDR3 has 14 residues. Germline V CDR1 and CDR2: SGHVS, FQNEAQ. With 3 bases removed from V and 1 base from J, the gap between germline ends came to 6 bases. Here the CDR3 reads CASSFTETNEKLFF. CDR3 in DNA: TGTGCCAGCAGCTTTACAGAAACTAATGAAAAACTGTTTTTT.

This chain joins TRBV14 and TRBJ2-7; 10 bases map to TRBD1. The CDR3 spans 16 residues. Germline V lookup: CDR1 SGHDN, CDR2 FVKESK. The V segment lost 5 bases and the J segment 5 bases; nucleotides outside the gene matches: 12. The CDR3 DNA sequence: TGTGCCAGCAGCGCTAGAGCTATCGGGACAGGGGACGAGCAGTACTTC. Its protein product is CASSARAIGTGDEQYF.

A few counts support this clonotype. This chain uses TRBV5-1 with TRBJ2-1; D uncertain. The CDR3 sequence is 11 residues long. Trimming pared 3 bases from V and 5 bases from J, leaving 3 bases between. CDR1 and CDR2 from the germline V gene are SGHRS and YFSETQ. The CDR3 spells CASSWDNEQFF. CDR3 DNA sequence: TGCGCCAGCAGCTGGGACAATGAGCAGTTCTTC.

The CDR3: CASSRTSGANEQFF. CDR3 nucleotides: TGTGCCAGCAGCCGGACTAGCGGGGCCAATGAGCAGTTCTTC. The chain uses TRBV7-9 and TRBJ2-1; 12 nucleotides agree with TRBD2. Looked up from germline, CDR1 is SEHNR and CDR2 is FQNEAQ (reference sequence). There are 14 residues in the CDR3. V lost 5 bases to trimming and J lost 6 bases; unmatched junction nucleotides: 2.

This clonotype has more than one count but fewer than ten. V gene TRBV11-2 combines with J gene TRBJ2-2, with D possibly being TRBD1 or TRBD2 (5 bases each). Germline CDR1 reads SGHAT; CDR2 reads FQNNGV. This CDR3 is 15 amino acids long. V lost 5 bases, J lost 4 bases, and 14 bases lay in between. The CDR3 region has the DNA TGTGCCAGCAGCGCGGCCGGGACGGGCACCGGGGAGCTGTTTTTT. Translating gives CASSAAGTGTGELFF.